This TCR beta chain was captured in a study of T cells in Graves' hyperthyroidism and ophthalmopathy. On the study more broadly: Before any treatment, at initial diagnosis, peripheral blood was collected.

What was amplified from RNA transcripts were TCR beta CDR3 regions. Initially, a first-round RT-PCR of the TCR CDR3 employed the HTBI primer set. TCRdb recomputed calls from the multiplex PCR reads with MiXCR, one row per CDR3 protein. The profile shows around 520,000 distinct CDR3 sequences, 13% to 15% of them singletons. Overall study results and limits: Ophthalmopathy was predicted by the model a median of roughly 6.6 months ahead of onset.

This CDR3 is built from 17 residues. Germline loops: CDR1 SGHVS, CDR2 FQNEAQ. The ends lost 3 bases at V and 1 base at J; junction bases unmatched: 9. This clonotype has more than one count but fewer than ten. The target antigen is unknown. This receptor was identified in a woman in her thirties or forties with Graves' hyperthyroidism. The sample comprised blood. V gene TRBV7-8 combines with J gene TRBJ2-7; TRBD2 matches at 10 bases. CDR3 in amino acids: CASSLPRTSGFSYEQYF. The DNA of the CDR3 is TGTGCCAGCAGCTTGCCTCGGACTAGCGGATTTTCCTACGAGCAGTACTTC. Full variable domain (rest looked up from reference TRBV7-8 and TRBJ2-7): GAGVSQSPRYKVAKRGQDVALRCDPISGHVSLFWYQQALGQGPEFLTYFQNEAQLDKSGLPSDRFFAERPEGSVSTLKIQRTQQEDSAVYLCASSLPRTSGFSYEQYFGPGTRLTVT.